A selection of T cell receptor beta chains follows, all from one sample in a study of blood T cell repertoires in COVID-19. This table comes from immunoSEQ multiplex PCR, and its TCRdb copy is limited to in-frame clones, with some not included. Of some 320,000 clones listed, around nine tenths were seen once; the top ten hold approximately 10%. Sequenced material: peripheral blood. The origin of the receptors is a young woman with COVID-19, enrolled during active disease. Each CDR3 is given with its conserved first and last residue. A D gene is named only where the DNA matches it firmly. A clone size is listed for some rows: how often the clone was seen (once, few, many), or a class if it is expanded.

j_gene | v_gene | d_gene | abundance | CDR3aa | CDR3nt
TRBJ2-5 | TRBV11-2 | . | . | CASSFVWQETQYF | TGTGCCAGCAGCTTCGTATGGCAGGAGACCCAGTACTTC
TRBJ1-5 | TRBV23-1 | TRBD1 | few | CASSQSTYRDRPSGNQPQHF | TGCGCCAGCAGTCAATCTACATACCGGGACAGGCCAAGCGGCAATCAGCCCCAGCATTTT
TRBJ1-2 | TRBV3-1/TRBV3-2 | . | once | CASSFTAGYSGYTF | TGTGCCAGCAGTTTTACGGCAGGGTACAGCGGCTACACCTTC
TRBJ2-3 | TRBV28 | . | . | CASSFGGSTDTQYF | TGTGCCAGCAGTTTTGGGGGGAGCACAGATACGCAGTATTTT
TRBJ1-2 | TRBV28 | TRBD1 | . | CASKTGGTVNFGYTF | TGTGCCAGCAAAACCGGCGGGACAGTGAATTTTGGCTACACCTTC
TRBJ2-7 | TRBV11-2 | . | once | CASSPGGPSYEQYF | TGTGCCAGCAGCCCCGGGGGGCCCTCCTACGAGCAGTACTTC
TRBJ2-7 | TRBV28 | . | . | CASTPGGEKDEQYF | TGTGCCAGCACCCCCGGAGGGGAAAAGGACGAGCAGTACTTC
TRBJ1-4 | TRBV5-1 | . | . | CASSLDWGPGGEKLFF | TGCGCCAGCAGCTTGGATTGGGGGCCGGGCGGCGAAAAACTGTTTTTT
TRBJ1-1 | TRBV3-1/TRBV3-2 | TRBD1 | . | CASSQEPGTGMVAFF | TGTGCCAGCAGCCAAGAGCCCGGGACAGGGATGGTAGCTTTCTTT
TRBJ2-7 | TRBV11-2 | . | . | CASSRYGGSGYEQYF | TGTGCCAGCAGCCGTTATGGGGGCTCGGGCTACGAGCAGTACTTC
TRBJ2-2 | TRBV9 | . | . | CASSVSSNTGELFF | TGTGCCAGCAGCGTATCATCGAACACCGGGGAGCTGTTTTTT
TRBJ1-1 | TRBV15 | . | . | CATSRDSGTEAFF | TGTGCCACCAGCAGAGATTCAGGGACTGAAGCTTTCTTT
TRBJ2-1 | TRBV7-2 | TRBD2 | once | CASSPDGGGAYNEQFF | TGTGCCAGCAGCCCCGATGGGGGGGGAGCCTACAATGAGCAGTTCTTC
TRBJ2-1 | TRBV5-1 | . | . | CASLGEESYNEQFF | TGCGCCAGCCTTGGGGAGGAATCCTACAATGAGCAGTTCTTC
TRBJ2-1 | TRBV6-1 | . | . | CASSADKTGSSYNEQFF | TGTGCCAGCAGTGCCGATAAGACGGGGAGCTCCTACAATGAGCAGTTCTTC
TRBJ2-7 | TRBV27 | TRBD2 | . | CASGPSKSGAAYEQYF | TGTGCCAGCGGGCCGAGTAAGAGCGGGGCCGCCTACGAGCAGTACTTC
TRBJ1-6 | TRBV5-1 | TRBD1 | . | CASSDGTVGESPLHF | TGCGCCAGCAGCGACGGGACAGTAGGAGAATCACCCCTCCACTTT
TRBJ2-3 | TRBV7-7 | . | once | CASSLSRGGDADTQYF | TGTGCCAGCAGCCTTTCGAGGGGGGGTGATGCTGATACGCAGTATTTT
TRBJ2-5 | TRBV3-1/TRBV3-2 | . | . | CASSRSPLAGQETQYF | TGTGCCAGCAGCCGAAGTCCCCTAGCTGGGCAAGAGACCCAGTACTTC
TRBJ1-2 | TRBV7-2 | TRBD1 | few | CASSKGTGLQGGYTF | TGTGCCAGCAGCAAAGGGACAGGCCTTCAGGGGGGCTACACCTTC
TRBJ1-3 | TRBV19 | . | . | CASSIPGDFGTIYF | TGTGCCAGTAGTATACCAGGGGATTTTGGCACCATATATTTT
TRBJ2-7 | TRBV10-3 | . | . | CAISEPRDKSDSYEQYF | TGTGCCATCAGTGAGCCCCGGGACAAATCCGACTCCTACGAGCAGTACTTC
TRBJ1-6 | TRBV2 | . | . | CASRGTGFALSPLHF | TGTGCCAGCAGAGGCACAGGGTTCGCGCTTTCACCCCTCCACTTT
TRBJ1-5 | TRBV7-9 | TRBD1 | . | CASSLSGGNQPQHF | TGTGCCAGCAGCTTGTCAGGGGGGAATCAGCCCCAGCATTTT
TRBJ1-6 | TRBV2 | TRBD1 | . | CAGVPGQYSPLHF | TGTGCCGGGGTCCCGGGACAGTATTCACCCCTCCACTTT
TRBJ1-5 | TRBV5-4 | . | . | CASSLRDLNQPQHF | TGTGCCAGCAGCCTGCGGGACCTCAATCAGCCCCAGCATTTT
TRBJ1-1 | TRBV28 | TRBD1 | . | CASSTVTGGDTEAFF | TGTGCCAGCAGTACCGTGACAGGGGGGGACACTGAAGCTTTCTTT
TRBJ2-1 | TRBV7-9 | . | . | CASSPRAGSYNEQFF | TGTGCCAGCAGCCCCAGAGCGGGTTCCTACAATGAGCAGTTCTTC
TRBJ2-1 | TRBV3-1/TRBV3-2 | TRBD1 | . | CASSQAGTGGQFF | TGTGCCAGCAGCCAAGCCGGGACAGGGGGTCAGTTCTTC
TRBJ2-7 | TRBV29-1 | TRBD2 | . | CSVFGGGSYEQYF | TGCAGCGTTTTTGGGGGGGGGTCCTACGAGCAGTACTTC
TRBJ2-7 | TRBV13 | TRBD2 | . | CASSLYSGGYSSYEQYF | TGTGCCAGCAGCTTATACAGCGGGGGTTATAGCTCCTACGAGCAGTACTTC
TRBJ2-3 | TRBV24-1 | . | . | CATSDFRDTDTQYF | TGTGCCACCAGTGATTTCAGGGACACAGATACGCAGTATTTT
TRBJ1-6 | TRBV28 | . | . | CASSVSLQLPPLHF | TGTGCCAGCAGTGTCTCTTTACAGCTACCACCCCTCCACTTT
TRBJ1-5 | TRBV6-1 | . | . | CASSERNQPQHF | TGTGCCAGCAGTGAACGGAATCAGCCCCAGCATTTT
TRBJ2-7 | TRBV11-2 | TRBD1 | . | CASSLLRGLYEQYF | TGTGCCAGCAGCTTACTAAGGGGGCTCTACGAGCAGTACTTC
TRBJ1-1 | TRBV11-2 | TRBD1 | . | CASRGTVNTEAFF | TGTGCCAGCCGCGGGACAGTAAACACTGAAGCTTTCTTT
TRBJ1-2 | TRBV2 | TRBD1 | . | CASSGDRYYGYTF | TGTGCCAGCAGCGGGGACAGGTACTATGGCTACACCTTC
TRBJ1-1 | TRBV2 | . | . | CASKPNTGSLNTEAFF | TGTGCCAGCAAACCAAACACGGGGAGTTTGAACACTGAAGCTTTCTTT
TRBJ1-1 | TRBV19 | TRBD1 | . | CASREGAGTEAFF | TGTGCCAGTAGGGAGGGGGCGGGCACTGAAGCTTTCTTT
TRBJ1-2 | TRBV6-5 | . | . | CAHGSYGYTF | TGTGCCCACGGGTCCTATGGCTACACCTTC
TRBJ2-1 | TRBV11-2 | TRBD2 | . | CATGLAGVPGDEQFF | TGTGCCACAGGACTAGCGGGGGTACCGGGGGATGAGCAGTTCTTC
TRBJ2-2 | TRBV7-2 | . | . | CASKKIVAGELFF | TGTGCCAGCAAGAAAATAGTCGCCGGGGAGCTGTTTTTT
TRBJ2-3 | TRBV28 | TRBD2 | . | CASSRDGRVDTQYF | TGTGCCAGCAGCCGCGATGGGAGGGTAGATACGCAGTATTTT
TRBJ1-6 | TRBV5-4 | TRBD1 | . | CASSRVGQGFSPLHF | TGTGCCAGCAGCAGAGTAGGACAGGGATTCTCACCCCTCCACTTT
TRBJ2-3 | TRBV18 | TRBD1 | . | CASSLTGRTDTQYF | TGTGCCAGCTCACTGACAGGGCGGACAGATACGCAGTATTTT
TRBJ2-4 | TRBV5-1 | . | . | CASSSDVGSGNIQYF | TGCGCCAGCAGCTCCGATGTGGGGTCGGGGAACATTCAGTACTTC
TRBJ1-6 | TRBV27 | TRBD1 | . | CASSNRGHNSPLHF | TGTGCCAGCAGTAACAGGGGGCATAATTCACCCCTCCACTTT
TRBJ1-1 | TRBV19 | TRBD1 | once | CASTIGQGGMNTEAFF | TGTGCCAGTACTATCGGGCAGGGGGGCATGAACACTGAAGCTTTCTTT
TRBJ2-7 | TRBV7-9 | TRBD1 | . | CASSLAGQGKRQYF | TGTGCCAGCAGCTTAGCCGGACAGGGTAAACGGCAGTACTTC
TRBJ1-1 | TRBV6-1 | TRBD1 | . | CASSAGQGKRLGEAFF | TGTGCCAGCAGTGCCGGACAGGGTAAACGACTGGGTGAAGCTTTCTTT
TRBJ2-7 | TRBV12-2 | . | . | CASRFWTQSSYEQYF | TGTGCAAGTCGCTTCTGGACTCAGAGCTCCTACGAGCAGTACTTC
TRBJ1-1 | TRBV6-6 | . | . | CASSYEKQKEAFF | TGTGCCAGCAGTTATGAAAAACAGAAAGAAGCTTTCTTT
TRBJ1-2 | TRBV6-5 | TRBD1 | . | CASSPQGEGYTF | TGTGCCAGCAGTCCACAGGGGGAGGGCTACACCTTC
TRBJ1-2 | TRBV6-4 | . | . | CASSERMCWRRAYGYTF | TGTGCCAGCAGTGAACGTATGTGTTGGCGGAGGGCCTATGGCTACACCTTC
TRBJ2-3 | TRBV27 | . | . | CASSRYGADTQYF | TGTGCCAGCTCCCGCTACGGGGCAGATACGCAGTATTTT
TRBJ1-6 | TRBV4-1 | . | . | CASTYWDSPNSPLHF | TGCGCCAGCACCTATTGGGACTCACCCAATTCACCCCTCCACTTT
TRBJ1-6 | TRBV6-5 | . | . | CASSYSRQGSPLHF | TGTGCCAGCAGTTACTCGAGGCAGGGATCACCCCTCCACTTT
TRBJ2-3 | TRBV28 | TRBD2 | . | CASSWTSADTQYF | TGTGCCAGCAGTTGGACTAGTGCAGATACGCAGTATTTT
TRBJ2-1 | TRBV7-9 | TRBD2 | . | CASSPLERGARNEQFF | TGTGCCAGCAGCCCTCTAGAGCGGGGGGCCCGCAATGAGCAGTTCTTC